This T cell receptor beta chain was recovered during a study of blood T cell repertoires in COVID-19. Overall study context: Specimens from acute and convalescent COVID-19 originated in the United States, Italy and Spain. T cells, B-cell-depleted T cells, or PBMCs supplied cDNA or gDNA.

Germline trimming cut 0 bases from V and 3 bases from J; bases unmatched to any gene: 15. Germline assignment: CDR1 SGHNT and CDR2 YYREEE (reference sequence). The length of the CDR3 is 19 residues. The table came from immunoSEQ multiplex PCR; TCRdb's copy has only in-frame clones and leaves some out. Among more than 60,000 clones listed, more than 75% were seen once. This chain joins TRBV5-4 and TRBJ2-3; TRBD1 aligns across 8 bases. This sequence originates from a human donor in a cohort sampled during active COVID-19. The source material was peripheral blood. The CDR3: CASSLAPGGRGRGTDTQYF. The CDR3 DNA sequence: TGTGCCAGCAGCTTGGCCCCAGGGGGCAGGGGGCGCGGGACAGATACGCAGTATTTT. The full variable domain, with the rest looked up from reference TRBV5-4 and TRBJ2-3, is ETGVTQSPTHLIKTRGQQVTLRCSSQSGHNTVSWYQQALGQGPQFIFQYYREEENGRGNFPPRFSGLQFPNYSSELNVNALELDDSALYLCASSLAPGGRGRGTDTQYFGPGTRLTVL.